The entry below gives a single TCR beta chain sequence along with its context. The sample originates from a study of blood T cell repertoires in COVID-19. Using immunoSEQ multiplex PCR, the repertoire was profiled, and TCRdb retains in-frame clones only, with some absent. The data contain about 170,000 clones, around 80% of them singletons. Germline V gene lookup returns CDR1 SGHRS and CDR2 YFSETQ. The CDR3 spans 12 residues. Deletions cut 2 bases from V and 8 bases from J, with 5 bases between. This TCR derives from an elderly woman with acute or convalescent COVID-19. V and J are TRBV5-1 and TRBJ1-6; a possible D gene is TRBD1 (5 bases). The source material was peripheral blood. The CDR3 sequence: CASSFRDSPLHF. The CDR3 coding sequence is TGCGCCAGCAGCTTCAGGGATTCACCCCTCCACTTT.